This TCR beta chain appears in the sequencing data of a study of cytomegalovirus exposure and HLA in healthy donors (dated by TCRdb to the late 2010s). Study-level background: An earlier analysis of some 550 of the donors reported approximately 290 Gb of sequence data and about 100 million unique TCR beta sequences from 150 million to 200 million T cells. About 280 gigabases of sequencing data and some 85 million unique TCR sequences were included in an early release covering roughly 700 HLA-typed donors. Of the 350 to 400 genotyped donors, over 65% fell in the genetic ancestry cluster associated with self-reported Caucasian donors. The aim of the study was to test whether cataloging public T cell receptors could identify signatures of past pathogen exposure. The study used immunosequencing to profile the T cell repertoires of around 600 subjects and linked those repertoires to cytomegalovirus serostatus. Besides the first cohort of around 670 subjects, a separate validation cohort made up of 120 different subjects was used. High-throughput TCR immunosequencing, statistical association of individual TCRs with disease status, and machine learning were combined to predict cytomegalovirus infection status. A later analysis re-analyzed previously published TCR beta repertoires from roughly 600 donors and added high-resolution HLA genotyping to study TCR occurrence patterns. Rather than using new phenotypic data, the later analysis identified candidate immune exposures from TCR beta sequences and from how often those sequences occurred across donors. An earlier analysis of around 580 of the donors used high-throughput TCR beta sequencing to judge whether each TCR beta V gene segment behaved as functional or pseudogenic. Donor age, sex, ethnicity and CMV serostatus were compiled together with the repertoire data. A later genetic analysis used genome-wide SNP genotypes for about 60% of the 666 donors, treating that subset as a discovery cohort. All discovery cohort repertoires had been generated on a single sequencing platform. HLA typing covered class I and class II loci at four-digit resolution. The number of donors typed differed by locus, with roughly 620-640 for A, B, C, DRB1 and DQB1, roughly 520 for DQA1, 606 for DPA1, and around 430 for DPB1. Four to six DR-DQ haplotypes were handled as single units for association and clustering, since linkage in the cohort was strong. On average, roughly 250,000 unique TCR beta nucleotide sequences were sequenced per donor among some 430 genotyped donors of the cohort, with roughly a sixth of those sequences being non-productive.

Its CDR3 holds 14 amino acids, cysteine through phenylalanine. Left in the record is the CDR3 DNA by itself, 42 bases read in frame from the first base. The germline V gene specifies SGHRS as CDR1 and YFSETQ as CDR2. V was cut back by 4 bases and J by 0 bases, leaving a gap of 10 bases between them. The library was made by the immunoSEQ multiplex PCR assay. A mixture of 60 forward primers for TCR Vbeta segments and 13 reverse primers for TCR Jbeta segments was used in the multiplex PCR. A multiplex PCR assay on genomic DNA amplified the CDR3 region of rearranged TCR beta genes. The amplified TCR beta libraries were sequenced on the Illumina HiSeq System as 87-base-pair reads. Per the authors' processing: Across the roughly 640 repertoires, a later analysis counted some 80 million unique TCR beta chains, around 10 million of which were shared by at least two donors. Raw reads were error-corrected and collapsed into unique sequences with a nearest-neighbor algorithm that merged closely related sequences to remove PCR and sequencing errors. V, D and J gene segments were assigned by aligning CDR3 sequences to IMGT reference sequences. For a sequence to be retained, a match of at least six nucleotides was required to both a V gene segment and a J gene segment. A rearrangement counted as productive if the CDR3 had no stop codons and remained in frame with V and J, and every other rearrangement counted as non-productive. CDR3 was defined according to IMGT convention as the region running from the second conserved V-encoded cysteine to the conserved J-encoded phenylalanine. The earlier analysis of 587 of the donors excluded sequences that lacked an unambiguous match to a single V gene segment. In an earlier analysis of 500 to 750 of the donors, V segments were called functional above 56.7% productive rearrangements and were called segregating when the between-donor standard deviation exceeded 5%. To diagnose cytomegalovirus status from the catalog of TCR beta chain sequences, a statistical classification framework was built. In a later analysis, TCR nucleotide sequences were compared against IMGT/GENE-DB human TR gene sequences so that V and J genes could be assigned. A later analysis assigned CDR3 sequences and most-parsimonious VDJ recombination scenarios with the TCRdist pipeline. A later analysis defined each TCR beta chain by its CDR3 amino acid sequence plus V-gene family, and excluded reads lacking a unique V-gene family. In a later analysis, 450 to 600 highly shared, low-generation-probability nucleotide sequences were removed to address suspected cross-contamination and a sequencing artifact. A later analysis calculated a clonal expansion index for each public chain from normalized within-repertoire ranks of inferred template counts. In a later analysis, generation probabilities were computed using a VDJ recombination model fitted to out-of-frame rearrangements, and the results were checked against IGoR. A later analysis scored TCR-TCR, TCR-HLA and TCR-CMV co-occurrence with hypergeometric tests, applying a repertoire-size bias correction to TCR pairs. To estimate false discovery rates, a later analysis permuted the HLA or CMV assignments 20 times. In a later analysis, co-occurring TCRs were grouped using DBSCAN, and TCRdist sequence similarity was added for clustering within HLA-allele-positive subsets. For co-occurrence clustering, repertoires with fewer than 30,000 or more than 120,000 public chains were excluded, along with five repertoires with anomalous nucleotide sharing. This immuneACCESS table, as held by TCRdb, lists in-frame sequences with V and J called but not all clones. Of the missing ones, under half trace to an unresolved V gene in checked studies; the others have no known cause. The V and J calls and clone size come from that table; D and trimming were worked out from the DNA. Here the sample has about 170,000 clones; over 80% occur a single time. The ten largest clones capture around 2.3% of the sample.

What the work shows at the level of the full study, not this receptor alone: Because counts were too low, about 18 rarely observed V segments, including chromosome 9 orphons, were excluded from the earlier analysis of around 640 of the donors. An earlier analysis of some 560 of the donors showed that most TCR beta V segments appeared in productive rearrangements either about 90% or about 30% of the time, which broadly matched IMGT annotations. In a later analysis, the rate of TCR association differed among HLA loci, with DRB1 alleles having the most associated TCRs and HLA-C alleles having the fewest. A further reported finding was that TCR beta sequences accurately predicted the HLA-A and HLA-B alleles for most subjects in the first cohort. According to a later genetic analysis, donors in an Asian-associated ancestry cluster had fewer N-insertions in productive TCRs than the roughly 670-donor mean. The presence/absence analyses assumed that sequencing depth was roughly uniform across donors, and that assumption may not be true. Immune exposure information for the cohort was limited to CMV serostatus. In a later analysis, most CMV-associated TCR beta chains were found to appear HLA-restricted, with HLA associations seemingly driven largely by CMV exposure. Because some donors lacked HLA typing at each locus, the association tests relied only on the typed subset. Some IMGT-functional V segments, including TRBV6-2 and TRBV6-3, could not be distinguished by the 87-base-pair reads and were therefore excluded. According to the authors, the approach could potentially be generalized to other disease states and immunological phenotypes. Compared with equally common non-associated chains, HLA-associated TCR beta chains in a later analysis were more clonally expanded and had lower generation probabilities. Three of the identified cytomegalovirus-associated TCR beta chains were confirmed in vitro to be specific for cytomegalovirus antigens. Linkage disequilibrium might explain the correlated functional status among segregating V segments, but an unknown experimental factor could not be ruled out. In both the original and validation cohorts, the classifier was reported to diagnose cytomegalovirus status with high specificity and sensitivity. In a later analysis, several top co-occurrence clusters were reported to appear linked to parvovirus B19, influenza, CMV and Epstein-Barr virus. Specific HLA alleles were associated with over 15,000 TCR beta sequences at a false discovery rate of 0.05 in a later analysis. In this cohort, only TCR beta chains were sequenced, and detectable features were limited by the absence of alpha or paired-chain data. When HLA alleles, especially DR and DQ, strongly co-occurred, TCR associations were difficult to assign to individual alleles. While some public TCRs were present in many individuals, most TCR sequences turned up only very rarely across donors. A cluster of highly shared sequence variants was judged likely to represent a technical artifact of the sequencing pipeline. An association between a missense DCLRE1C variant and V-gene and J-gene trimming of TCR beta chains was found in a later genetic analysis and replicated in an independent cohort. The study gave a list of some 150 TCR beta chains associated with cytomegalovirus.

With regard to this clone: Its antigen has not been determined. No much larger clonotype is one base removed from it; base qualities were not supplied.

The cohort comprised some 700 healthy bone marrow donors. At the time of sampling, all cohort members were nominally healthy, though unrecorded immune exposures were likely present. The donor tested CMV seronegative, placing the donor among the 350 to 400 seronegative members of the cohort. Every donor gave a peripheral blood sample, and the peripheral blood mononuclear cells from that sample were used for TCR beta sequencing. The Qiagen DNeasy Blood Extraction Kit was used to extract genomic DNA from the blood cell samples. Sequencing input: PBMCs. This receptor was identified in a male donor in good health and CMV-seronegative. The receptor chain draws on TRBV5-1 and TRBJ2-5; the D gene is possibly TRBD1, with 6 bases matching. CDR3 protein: CASSVGTHQETQYF. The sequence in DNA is TGCGCCAGCAGCGTTGGGACACACCAAGAGACCCAGTACTTC.